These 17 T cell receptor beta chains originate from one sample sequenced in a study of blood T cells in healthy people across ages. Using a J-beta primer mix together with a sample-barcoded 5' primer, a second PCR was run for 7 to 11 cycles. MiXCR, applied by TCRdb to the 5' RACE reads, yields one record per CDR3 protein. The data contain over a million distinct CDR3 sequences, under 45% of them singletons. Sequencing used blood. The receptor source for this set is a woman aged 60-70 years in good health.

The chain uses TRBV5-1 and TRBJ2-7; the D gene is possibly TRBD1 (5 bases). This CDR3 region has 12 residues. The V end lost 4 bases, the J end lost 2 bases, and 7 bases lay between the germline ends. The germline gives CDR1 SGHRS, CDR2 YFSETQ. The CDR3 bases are TGCGCCAGCAGCGCGGACACCTACGAGCAGTACTTC. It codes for CASSADTYEQYF.

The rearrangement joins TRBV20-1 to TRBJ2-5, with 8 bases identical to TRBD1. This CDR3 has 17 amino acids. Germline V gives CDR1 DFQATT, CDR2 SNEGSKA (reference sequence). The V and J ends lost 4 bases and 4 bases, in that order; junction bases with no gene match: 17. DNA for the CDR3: TGCAGTGCTACTCAGCCCAGGGGGCGGTTTATCGCAGAGACCCAGTACTTC. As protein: CSATQPRGRFIAETQYF.

CDR3 bases: TGTGCCACCAGCTTCGACAGTTCGTCTGGCTACACCTTC. It encodes CATSFDSSSGYTF. The chain couples TRBV15 to TRBJ1-2; possible D gene TRBD1, 5 bases. With 5 bases removed from V and 7 bases from J, the gap between germline ends came to 14 bases. There are 13 residues in the CDR3. In germline, CDR1 is LNHNV, CDR2 YYDKDF (reference sequence). The full variable domain, with the rest looked up from reference TRBV15 and TRBJ1-2, is DAMVIQNPRYQVTQFGKPVTLSCSQTLNHNVMYWYQQKSSQAPKLLFHYYDKDFNNEADTPDNFQSRRPNTSFCFLDIRSPGLGDTAMYLCATSFDSSSGYTFGSGTRLTVV.

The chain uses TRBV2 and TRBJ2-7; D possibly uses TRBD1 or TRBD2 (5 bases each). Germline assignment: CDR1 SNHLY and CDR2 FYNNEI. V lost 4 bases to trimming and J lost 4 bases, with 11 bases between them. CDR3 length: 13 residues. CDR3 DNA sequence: TGTGCCAGCAGTGGGGACGGAATTTACGAGCAGTACTTC. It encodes CASSGDGIYEQYF.

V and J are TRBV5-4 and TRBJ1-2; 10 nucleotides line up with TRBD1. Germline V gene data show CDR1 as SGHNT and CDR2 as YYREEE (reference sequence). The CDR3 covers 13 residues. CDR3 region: CVGSRGQGNWDTF. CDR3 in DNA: TGTGTCGGCAGCCGGGGACAGGGGAATTGGGACACCTTC.

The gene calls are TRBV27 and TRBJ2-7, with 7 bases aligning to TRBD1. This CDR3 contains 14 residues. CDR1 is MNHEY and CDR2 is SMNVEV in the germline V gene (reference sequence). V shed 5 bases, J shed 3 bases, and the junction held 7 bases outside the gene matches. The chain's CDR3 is CASSPFRGFYEQYF. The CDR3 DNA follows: TGTGCCAGCAGTCCCTTCAGGGGGTTCTACGAGCAGTACTTC.

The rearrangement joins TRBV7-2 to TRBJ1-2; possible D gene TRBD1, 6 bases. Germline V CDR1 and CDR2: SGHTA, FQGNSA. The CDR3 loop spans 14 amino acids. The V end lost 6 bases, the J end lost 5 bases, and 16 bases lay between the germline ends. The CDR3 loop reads CASRRGATPYGYTF. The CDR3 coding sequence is TGTGCCAGCAGGAGGGGGGCGACACCTTATGGCTACACCTTC.

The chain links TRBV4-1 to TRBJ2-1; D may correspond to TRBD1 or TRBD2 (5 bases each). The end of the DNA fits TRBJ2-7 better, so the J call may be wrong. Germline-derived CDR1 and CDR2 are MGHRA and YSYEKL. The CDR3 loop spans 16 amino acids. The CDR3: CASSQGGADFTYEQYF. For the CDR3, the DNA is TGCGCCAGCAGCCAAGGAGGGGCTGACTTTACCTACGAGCAGTACTTC.

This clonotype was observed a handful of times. CDR3 in amino acids: CASRTGQDNEQFF. The DNA for the CDR3 is TGTGCCAGCAGGACAGGGCAGGACAATGAGCAGTTCTTC. The chain links TRBV2 to TRBJ2-1; 7 nucleotides match TRBD1. CDR1 is SNHLY, CDR2 FYNNEI, per germline. The CDR3 covers 13 residues. The V gene end was trimmed by 6 bases and the J gene end by 5 bases; junction bases not matched to a gene: 4.

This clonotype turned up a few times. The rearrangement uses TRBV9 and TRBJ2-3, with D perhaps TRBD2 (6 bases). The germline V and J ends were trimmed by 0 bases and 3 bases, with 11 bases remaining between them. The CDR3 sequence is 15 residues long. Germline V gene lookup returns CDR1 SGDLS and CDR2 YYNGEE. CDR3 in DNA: TGTGCCAGCAGCGTAGCGGGAGTAAGGACAGATACGCAGTATTTT. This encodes CASSVAGVRTDTQYF. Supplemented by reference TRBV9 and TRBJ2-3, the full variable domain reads DSGVTQTPKHLITATGQRVTLRCSPRSGDLSVYWYQQSLDQGLQFLIQYYNGEERAKGNILERFSAQQFPDLHSELNLSSLELGDSALYFCASSVAGVRTDTQYFGPGTRLTVL.

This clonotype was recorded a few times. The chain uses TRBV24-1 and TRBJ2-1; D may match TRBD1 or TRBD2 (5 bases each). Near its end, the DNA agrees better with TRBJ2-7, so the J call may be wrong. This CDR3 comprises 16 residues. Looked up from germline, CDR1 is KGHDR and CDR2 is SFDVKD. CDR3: CATSDTGTAGYNEQYF. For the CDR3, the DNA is TGTGCCACCAGTGATACCGGGACCGCCGGTTACAATGAGCAGTACTTC.

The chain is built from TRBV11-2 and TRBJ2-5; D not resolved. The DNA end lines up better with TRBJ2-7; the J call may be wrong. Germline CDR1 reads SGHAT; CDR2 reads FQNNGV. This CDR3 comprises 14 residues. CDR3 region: CASSPSWSPYEQYF. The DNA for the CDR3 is TGTGCCAGCAGCCCCTCGTGGAGTCCCTACGAGCAGTACTTC.

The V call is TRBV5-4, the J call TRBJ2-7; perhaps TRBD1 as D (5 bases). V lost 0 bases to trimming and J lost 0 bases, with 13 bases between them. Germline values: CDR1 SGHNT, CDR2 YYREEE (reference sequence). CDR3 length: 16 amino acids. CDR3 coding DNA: TGTGCCAGCAGCTTGGGGGGCCGCGCCAGCTCCTACGAGCAGTACTTC. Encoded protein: CASSLGGRASSYEQYF.

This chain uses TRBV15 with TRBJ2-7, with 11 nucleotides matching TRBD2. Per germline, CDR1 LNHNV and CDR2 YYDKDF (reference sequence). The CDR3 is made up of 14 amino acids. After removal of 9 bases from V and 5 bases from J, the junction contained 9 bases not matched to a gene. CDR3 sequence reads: CATKLAGELDEQYF. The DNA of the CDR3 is TGTGCCACTAAACTAGCGGGAGAATTAGACGAGCAGTACTTC.

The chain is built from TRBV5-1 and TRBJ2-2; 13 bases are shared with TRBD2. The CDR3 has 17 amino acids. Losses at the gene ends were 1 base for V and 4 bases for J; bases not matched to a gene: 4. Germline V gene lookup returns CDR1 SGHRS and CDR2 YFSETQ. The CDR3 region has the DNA TGCGCCAGCAGCTTGAGGACTAGCGGGAGTGGCACCGGGGAGCTGTTTTTT. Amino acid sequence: CASSLRTSGSGTGELFF.

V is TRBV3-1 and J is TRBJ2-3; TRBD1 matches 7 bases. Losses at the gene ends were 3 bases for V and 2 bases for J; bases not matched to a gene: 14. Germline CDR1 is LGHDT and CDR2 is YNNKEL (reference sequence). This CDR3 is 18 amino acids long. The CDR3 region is CASSHRRPTGLVTDTQYF. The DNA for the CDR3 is TGTGCCAGCAGCCATCGCAGACCGACAGGGTTGGTCACAGATACGCAGTATTTT.

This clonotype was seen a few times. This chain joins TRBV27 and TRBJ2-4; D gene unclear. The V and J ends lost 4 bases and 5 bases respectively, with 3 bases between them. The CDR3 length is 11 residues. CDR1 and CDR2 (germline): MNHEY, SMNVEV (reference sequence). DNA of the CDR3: TGTGCCAGCAGTTGGCAAAACATTCAGTACTTC. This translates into CASSWQNIQYF.